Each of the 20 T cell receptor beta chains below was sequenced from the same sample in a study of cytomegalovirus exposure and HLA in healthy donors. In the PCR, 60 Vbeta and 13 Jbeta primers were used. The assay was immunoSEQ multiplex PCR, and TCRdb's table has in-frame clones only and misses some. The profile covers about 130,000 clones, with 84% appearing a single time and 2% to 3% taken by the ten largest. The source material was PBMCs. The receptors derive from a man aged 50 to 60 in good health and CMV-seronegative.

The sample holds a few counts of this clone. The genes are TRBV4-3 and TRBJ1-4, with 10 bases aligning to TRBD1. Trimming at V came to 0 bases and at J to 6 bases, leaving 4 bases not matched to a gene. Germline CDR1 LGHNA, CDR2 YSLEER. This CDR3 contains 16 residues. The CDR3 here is CASSQDRGTGDEKLFF. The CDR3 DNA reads TGCGCCAGCAGCCAAGATAGGGGGACAGGGGATGAAAAACTGTTTTTT.

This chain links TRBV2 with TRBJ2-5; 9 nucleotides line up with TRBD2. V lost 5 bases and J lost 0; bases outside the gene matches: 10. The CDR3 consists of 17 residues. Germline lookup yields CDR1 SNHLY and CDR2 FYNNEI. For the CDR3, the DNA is TGTGCCAGCAGTTCGGGACTAGCTTCCTATCACCAAGAGACCCAGTACTTC. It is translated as CASSSGLASYHQETQYF.

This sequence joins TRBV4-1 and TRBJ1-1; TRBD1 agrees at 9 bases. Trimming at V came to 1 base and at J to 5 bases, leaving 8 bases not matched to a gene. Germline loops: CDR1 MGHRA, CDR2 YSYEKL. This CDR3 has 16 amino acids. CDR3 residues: CASSQAPKGTGTEAFF. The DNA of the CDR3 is TGCGCCAGCAGCCAAGCGCCAAAGGGGACAGGGACTGAAGCTTTCTTT.

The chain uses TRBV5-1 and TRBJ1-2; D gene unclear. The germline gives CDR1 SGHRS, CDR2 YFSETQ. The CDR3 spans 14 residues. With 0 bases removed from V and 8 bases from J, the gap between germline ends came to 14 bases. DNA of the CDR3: TGCGCCAGCAGCTTGGGAGGATCGCTCGGGGGCTACACCTTC. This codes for CASSLGGSLGGYTF.

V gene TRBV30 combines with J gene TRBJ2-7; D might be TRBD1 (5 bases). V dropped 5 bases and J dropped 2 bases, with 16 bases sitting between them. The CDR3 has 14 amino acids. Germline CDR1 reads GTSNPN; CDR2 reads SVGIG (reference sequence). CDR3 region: CAWGSRGKPYEQYF. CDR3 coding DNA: TGTGCCTGGGGTAGTAGGGGCAAACCCTACGAGCAGTACTTC.

The CDR3 DNA sequence: TGTGCCTGGAGGGGGGGACAGCGTAATTCACCCCTCCACTTT. Its protein is CAWRGGQRNSPLHF. The gene calls are TRBV30 and TRBJ1-6; TRBD1 matches at 7 bases. The CDR3 is 14 residues long. Germline values: CDR1 GTSNPN, CDR2 SVGIG (reference sequence). The junction had 5 bases not matched to a gene; V was cut back by 3 bases and J by 6 bases.

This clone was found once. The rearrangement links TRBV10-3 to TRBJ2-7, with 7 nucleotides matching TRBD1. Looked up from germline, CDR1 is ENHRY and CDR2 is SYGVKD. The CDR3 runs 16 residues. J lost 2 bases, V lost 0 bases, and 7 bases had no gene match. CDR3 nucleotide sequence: TGTGCCATCAGTGAGTCGGGGAAGGGGGCCCCCTACGAGCAGTACTTC. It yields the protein CAISESGKGAPYEQYF.

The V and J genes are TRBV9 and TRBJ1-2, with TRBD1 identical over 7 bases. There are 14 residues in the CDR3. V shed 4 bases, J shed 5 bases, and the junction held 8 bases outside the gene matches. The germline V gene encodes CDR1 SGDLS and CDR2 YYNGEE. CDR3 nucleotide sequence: TGTGCCAGCAGCTCCCCGGGACAGACATATGGCTACACCTTC. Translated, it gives CASSSPGQTYGYTF.

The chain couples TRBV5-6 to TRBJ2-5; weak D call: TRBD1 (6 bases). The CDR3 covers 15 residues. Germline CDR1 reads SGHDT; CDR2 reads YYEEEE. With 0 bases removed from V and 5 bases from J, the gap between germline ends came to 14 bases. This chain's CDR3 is CASSLGQGKLETQYF. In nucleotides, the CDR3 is TGTGCCAGCAGCTTGGGGCAGGGGAAATTGGAGACCCAGTACTTC. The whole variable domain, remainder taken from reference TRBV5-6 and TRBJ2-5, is DAGVTQSPTHLIKTRGQQVTLRCSPKSGHDTVSWYQQALGQGPQFIFQYYEEEERQRGNFPDRFSGHQFPNYSSELNVNALLLGDSALYLCASSLGQGKLETQYFGPGTRLLVL.

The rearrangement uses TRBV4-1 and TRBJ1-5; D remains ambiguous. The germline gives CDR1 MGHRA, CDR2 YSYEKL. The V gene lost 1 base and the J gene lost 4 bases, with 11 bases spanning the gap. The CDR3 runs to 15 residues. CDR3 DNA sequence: TGCGCCAGCAGCCAAGGGACTCTGGTGAATCAGCCCCAGCATTTT. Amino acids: CASSQGTLVNQPQHF.

The CDR3 reads CASSLGSSYGYTF. For the CDR3, the DNA is TGTGCCAGCAGCTTAGGCTCCAGCTATGGCTACACCTTC. The chain employs TRBV7-9 and TRBJ1-2; D is uncertain. In germline, CDR1 is SEHNR, CDR2 FQNEAQ (reference sequence). The V end was cut by 1 base, the J end by 4 bases, with 7 bases between. This CDR3 spans 13 amino acids.

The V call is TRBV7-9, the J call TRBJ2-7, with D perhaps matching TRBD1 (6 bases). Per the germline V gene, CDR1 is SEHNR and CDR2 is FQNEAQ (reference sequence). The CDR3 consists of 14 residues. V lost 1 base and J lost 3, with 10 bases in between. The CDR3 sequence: CASSLGQELYEQYF. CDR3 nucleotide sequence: TGTGCCAGCAGCTTAGGACAGGAACTCTACGAGCAGTACTTC.

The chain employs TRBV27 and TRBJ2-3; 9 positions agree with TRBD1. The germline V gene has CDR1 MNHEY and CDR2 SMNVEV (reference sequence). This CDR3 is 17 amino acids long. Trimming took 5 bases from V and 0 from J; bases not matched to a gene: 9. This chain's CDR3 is CASSPPGTGRSTDTQYF. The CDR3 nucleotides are TGTGCCAGCAGTCCTCCCGGGACAGGGAGGAGCACAGATACGCAGTATTTT.

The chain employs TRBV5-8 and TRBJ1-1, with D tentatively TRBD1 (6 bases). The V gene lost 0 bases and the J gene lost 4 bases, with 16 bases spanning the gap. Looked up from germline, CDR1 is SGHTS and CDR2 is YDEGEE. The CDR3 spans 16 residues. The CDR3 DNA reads TGTGCCAGCAGCTTGGCCCCGTCAGGGGAGAGCACTGAAGCTTTCTTT. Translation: CASSLAPSGESTEAFF.

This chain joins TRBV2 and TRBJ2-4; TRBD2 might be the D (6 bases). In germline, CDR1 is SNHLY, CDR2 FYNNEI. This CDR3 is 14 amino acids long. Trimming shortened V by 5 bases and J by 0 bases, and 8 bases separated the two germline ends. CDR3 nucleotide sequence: TGTGCCAGCAGTTTGGGAGGAGCCAAAAACATTCAGTACTTC. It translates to CASSLGGAKNIQYF.

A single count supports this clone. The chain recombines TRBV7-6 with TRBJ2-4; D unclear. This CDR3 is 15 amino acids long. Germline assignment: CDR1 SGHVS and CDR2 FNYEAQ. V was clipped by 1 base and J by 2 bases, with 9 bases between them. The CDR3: CASSLGLGPKNIQYF. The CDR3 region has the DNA TGTGCCAGCAGCTTAGGATTGGGCCCCAAAAACATTCAGTACTTC. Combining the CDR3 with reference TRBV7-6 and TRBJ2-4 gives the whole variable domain GAGVSQSPRYKVTKRGQDVALRCDPISGHVSLYWYRQALGQGPEFLTYFNYEAQQDKSGLPNDRFSAERPEGSISTLTIQRTEQRDSAMYRCASSLGLGPKNIQYFGAGTRLSVL.

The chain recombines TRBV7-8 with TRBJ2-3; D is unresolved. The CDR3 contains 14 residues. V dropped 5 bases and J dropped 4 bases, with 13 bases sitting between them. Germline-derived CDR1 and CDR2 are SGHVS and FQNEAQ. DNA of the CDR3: TGTGCCAGCAGCCCGGAGCAGATTTCAGATACGCAGTATTTT. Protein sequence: CASSPEQISDTQYF. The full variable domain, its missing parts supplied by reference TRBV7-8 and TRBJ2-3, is GAGVSQSPRYKVAKRGQDVALRCDPISGHVSLFWYQQALGQGPEFLTYFQNEAQLDKSGLPSDRFFAERPEGSVSTLKIQRTQQEDSAVYLCASSPEQISDTQYFGPGTRLTVL.

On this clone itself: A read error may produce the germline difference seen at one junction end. The CDR3 sequence: CASSQVGPGTNERLFF. Written as DNA, the CDR3 is TGCGCCAGCAGCCAAGTAGGGCCGGGGACTAATGAAAGACTGTTTTTT. The chain links TRBV4-1 to TRBJ1-4, with TRBD1 as a possible D gene (5 bases). This CDR3 is built from 16 residues. CDR1 MGHRA and CDR2 YSYEKL come from the germline V gene.

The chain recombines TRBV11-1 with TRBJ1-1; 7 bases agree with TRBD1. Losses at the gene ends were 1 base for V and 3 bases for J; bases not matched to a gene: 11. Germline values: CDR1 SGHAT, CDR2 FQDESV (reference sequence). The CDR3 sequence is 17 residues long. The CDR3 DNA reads TGTGCCAGCAGCTTAGGCAGTTGGACTCAGGGGGACACTGAAGCTTTCTTT. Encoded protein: CASSLGSWTQGDTEAFF.

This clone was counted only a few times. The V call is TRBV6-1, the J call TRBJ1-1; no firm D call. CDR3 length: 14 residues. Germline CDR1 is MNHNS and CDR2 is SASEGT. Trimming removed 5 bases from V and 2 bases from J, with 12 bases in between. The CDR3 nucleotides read TGTGCCAGCAGTTGGGCAGGAAGAAACACTGAAGCTTTCTTT. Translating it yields CASSWAGRNTEAFF.